Listed below are T cell receptor beta chains from one sample, sequenced in a study of Graves' ophthalmopathy and Graves' hyperthyroidism. One entry per CDR3 protein results from TCRdb running MiXCR on the multiplex PCR reads. The table records roughly 420,000 distinct CDR3 sequences, 21% of them present only once. Sequenced: peripheral blood. The receptors come from a woman under 30 with stable Graves' hyperthyroidism. The CDR3 runs from the conserved cysteine through the conserved F or W.

13 TRBJ1-6 TRBV19 CATAFRGSSPLHF
14 TRBJ1-1 TRBV30 CAWSVTPRNTEAFF
17 TRBJ2-5 TRBV18 CASSPTFGQTRPETQYF
12 TRBJ2-5 TRBV20-1 CSAGTREETQYF
13 TRBJ1-2 TRBV2 CASSDREDYGYTF
14 TRBJ1-1 TRBV7-9 CASSPNRGDTEAFF
13 TRBJ2-4 TRBV12-3/TRBV12-4 CASSLWLGAIKYF
15 TRBJ1-5 TRBV4-1 CASSQEGDRRQPQHF
14 TRBJ2-4 TRBV18 CASSPPDGGTIQYF
17 TRBJ1-5 TRBV28 CASSSPSDSRGNQPQHF
14 TRBJ2-7 TRBV14 CASASGRRGYEQYF
16 TRBJ1-6 TRBV6-5 CASSYLGGQSYSPLHF
12 TRBJ2-7 TRBV6-1 CASSDPRDEQYF
15 TRBJ2-7 TRBV25-1 CASSDGGGRGREQYF
16 TRBJ2-3 TRBV7-2 CASSLGLAGSTDTQYF
14 TRBJ2-5 TRBV20-1 CSAREHSSQETQYF
13 TRBJ2-7 TRBV11-3 CASSSTGIGEQYF
13 TRBJ2-2 TRBV28 CALEAGNTGELFF
13 TRBJ1-1 TRBV6-1 CASSASTRVEAFF
11 TRBJ2-5 TRBV6-1 CASGGRETQYF
13 TRBJ2-7 TRBV30 CAWMEDRAYEQYF
14 TRBJ2-2 TRBV6-5 CASSYSWDTGELFF
15 TRBJ1-3 TRBV6-2/TRBV6-3 CASRPLDNSGNTIYF
14 TRBJ2-2 TRBV20-1 CSASSGLYTGELFF
14 TRBJ1-1 TRBV28 CASSRQGAKSGACF
14 TRBJ1-1 TRBV6-5 CASRAQGARTEAFF
16 TRBJ1-1 TRBV4-2 CASSQDTSSEIVEAFF
13 TRBJ2-5 TRBV5-1 CASSREAQETQYF
18 TRBJ1-5 TRBV6-4 CASSDGLTGNRGNQPQHF
13 TRBJ2-7 TRBV6-1 CASGQGGSYEQYF
15 TRBJ2-5 TRBV24-1 CVTSDARQGPETQYF
16 TRBJ1-2 TRBV11-1 CASSLSSSQKIYGYTF
14 TRBJ1-6 TRBV7-9 CASSLLVPNSPLHF
13 TRBJ2-5 TRBV28 CASSRRQGADQYF
14 TRBJ2-7 TRBV4-3 CASSQGAGAYEQYF
14 TRBJ2-7 TRBV6-1 CASDGGTGGHEQYF
13 TRBJ1-5 TRBV7-2 CASSRDTYQPQHF
12 TRBJ1-2 TRBV7-9 CASSSQIYGYTF
15 TRBJ2-5 TRBV7-7 CASSLGTSYQETQYF
15 TRBJ2-5 TRBV9 CASSVSSGSQETQYF
16 TRBJ1-6 TRBV19 CASSTGDRSRNSPLHF
15 TRBJ2-7 TRBV7-2 CASSLGGIGFEDGYF
17 TRBJ2-2 TRBV12-3/TRBV12-4 CASSLGGLATDTGELFF
15 TRBJ2-7 TRBV6-5 CASSFRGRRSYEQYF
16 TRBJ2-2 TRBV11-2 CASFHPGLTNTGELFF
14 TRBJ2-5 TRBV5-4 CASSLRGDQETQYF